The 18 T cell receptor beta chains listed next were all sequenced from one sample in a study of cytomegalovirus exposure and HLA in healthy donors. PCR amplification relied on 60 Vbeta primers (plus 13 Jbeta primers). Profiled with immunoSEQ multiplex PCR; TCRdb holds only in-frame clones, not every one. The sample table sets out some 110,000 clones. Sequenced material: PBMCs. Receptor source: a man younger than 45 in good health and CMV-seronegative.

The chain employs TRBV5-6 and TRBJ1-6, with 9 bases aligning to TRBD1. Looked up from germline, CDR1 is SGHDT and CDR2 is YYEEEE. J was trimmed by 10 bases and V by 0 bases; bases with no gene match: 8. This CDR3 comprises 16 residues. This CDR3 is CASSLASGQGWSPLHF. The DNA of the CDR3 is TGTGCCAGCAGCTTGGCTTCGGGACAGGGTTGGTCACCCCTCCACTTT.

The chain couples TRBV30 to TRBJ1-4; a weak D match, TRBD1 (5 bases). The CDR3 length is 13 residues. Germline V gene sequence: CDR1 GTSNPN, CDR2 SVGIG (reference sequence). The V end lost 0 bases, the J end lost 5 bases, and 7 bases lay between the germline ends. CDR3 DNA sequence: TGTGCCTGGAGTGTTGACAGCAATGAAAAACTGTTTTTT. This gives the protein CAWSVDSNEKLFF.

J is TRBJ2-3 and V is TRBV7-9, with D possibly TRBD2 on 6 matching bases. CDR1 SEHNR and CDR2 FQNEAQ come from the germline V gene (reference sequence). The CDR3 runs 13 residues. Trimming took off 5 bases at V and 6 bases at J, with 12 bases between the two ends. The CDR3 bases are TGTGCCAGCAGCCCCGGGACTCGGGATACGCAGTATTTT. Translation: CASSPGTRDTQYF.

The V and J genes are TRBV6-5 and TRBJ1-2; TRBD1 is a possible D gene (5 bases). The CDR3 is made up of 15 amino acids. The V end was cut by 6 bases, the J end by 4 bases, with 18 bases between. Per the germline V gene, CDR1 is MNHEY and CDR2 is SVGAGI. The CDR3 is CASSSGGGTTYGYTF. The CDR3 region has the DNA TGTGCCAGCAGCTCTGGCGGGGGAACGACCTATGGCTACACCTTC.

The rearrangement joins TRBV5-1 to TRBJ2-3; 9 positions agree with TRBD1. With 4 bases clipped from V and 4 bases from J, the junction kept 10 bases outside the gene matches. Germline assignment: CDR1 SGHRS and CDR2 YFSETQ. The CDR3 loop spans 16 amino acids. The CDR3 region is CASSVNRGRWSDTQYF. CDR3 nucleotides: TGCGCCAGCAGCGTGAACAGGGGGCGATGGTCAGATACGCAGTATTTT.

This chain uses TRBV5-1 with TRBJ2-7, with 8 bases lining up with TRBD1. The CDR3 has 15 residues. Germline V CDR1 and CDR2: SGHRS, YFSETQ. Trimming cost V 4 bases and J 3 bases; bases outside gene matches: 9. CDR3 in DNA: TGCGCCAGCAGCCCCATCCCCGGGACAGGCTACGAGCAGTACTTC. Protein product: CASSPIPGTGYEQYF.

CDR3 amino acids: CASSLMAGGEQYF. The CDR3 DNA is TGTGCCAGCAGCCTCATGGCGGGGGGTGAGCAGTATTTT. The chain employs TRBV7-9 and TRBJ2-3; 8 nucleotides align to TRBD2. The CDR3 runs 13 residues. Per germline, CDR1 SEHNR and CDR2 FQNEAQ (reference sequence). Trimming removed 5 bases from V and 11 bases from J; junction bases left unmatched: 9.

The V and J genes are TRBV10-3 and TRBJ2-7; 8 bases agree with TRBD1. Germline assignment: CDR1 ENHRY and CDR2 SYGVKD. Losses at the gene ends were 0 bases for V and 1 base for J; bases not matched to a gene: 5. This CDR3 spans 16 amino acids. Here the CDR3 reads CAISESTGGISYEQYF. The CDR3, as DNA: TGTGCCATCAGTGAGTCCACAGGGGGAATATCCTACGAGCAGTACTTC.

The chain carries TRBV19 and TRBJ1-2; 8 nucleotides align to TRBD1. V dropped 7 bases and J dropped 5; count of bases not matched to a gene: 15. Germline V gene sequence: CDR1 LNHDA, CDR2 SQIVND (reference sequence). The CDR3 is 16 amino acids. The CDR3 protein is CASTIRRETGVYGYTF. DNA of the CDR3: TGTGCCAGTACCATACGACGGGAGACAGGGGTTTATGGCTACACCTTC.

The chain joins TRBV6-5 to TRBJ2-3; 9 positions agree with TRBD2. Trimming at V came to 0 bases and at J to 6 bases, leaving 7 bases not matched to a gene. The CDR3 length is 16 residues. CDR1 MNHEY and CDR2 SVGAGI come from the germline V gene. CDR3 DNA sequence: TGTGCCAGCAGTTACTCTAGCGGGGGCGTTAAGGATACGCAGTATTTT. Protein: CASSYSSGGVKDTQYF.

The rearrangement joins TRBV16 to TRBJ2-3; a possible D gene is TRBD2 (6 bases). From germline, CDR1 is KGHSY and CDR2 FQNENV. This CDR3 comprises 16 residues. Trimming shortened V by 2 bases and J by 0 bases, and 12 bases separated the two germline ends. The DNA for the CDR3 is TGTGCCAGCAGCCAACAGGGAGGCTACAGCACAGATACGCAGTATTTT. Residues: CASSQQGGYSTDTQYF.

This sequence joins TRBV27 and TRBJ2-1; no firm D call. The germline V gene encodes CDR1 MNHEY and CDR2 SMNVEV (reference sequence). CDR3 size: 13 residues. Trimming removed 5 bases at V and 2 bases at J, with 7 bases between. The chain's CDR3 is CASSQTTYNEQFF. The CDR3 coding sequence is TGTGCCAGCAGTCAGACAACCTACAATGAGCAGTTCTTC.

The CDR3 DNA follows: TGTGCCAGCAACAAACAGGGTCGCAACACTGAAGCTTTCTTT. Translation: CASNKQGRNTEAFF. The chain carries TRBV28 and TRBJ1-1, with D perhaps matching TRBD1 (6 bases). V lost 7 bases, J lost 2 bases, and 14 bases lay in between. Germline CDR1 and CDR2: MDHEN and SYDVKM. The CDR3 has 14 residues.

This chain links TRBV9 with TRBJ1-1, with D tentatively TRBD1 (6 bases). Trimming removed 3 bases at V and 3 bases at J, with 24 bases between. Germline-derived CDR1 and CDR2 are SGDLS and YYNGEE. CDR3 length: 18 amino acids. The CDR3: CASSGRTGGGNWDTEAFF. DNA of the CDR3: TGTGCCAGCAGCGGGAGGACTGGGGGGGGCAATTGGGACACTGAAGCTTTCTTT. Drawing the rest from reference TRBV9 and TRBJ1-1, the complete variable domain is DSGVTQTPKHLITATGQRVTLRCSPRSGDLSVYWYQQSLDQGLQFLIQYYNGEERAKGNILERFSAQQFPDLHSELNLSSLELGDSALYFCASSGRTGGGNWDTEAFFGQGTRLTVV.

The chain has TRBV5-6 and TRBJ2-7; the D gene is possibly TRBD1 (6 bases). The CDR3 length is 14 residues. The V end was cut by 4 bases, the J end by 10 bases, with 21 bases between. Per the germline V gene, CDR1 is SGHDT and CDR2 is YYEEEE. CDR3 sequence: CASSMGLRDIKQYF. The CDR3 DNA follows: TGTGCCAGCAGCATGGGTCTCCGGGACATCAAACAGTACTTC.

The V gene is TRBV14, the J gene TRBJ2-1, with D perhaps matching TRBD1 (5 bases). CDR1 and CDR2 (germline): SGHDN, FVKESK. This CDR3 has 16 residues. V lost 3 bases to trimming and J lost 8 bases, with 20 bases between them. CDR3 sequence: CASSHTLGRGWDEQFF. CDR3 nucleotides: TGTGCCAGCAGCCACACCCTGGGTAGGGGTTGGGATGAGCAGTTCTTC.

This CDR3 is CASSSIGQGAIGILREQYF. The CDR3 coding sequence is TGTGCCAGCAGCTCGATAGGACAGGGCGCGATTGGTATTTTACGGGAGCAGTACTTC. The genes are TRBV7-7 and TRBJ2-7, with 8 bases lining up with TRBD1. Germline CDR1 is SSHAT and CDR2 is FNYEAQ (reference sequence). The V and J ends lost 4 bases and 7 bases, in that order; junction bases with no gene match: 24. CDR3 size: 19 residues.

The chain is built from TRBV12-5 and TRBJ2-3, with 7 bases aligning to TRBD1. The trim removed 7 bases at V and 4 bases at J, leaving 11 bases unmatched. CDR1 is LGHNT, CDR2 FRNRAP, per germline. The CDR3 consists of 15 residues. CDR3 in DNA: TGTGCTAGTGCCCTGGTGACAGGGCACCCAGATACGCAGTATTTT. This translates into CASALVTGHPDTQYF. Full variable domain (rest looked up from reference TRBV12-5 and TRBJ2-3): DARVTQTPRHKVTEMGQEVTMRCQPILGHNTVFWYRQTMMQGLELLAYFRNRAPLDDSGMPKDRFSAEMPDATLATLKIQPSEPRDSAVYFCASALVTGHPDTQYFGPGTRLTVL.